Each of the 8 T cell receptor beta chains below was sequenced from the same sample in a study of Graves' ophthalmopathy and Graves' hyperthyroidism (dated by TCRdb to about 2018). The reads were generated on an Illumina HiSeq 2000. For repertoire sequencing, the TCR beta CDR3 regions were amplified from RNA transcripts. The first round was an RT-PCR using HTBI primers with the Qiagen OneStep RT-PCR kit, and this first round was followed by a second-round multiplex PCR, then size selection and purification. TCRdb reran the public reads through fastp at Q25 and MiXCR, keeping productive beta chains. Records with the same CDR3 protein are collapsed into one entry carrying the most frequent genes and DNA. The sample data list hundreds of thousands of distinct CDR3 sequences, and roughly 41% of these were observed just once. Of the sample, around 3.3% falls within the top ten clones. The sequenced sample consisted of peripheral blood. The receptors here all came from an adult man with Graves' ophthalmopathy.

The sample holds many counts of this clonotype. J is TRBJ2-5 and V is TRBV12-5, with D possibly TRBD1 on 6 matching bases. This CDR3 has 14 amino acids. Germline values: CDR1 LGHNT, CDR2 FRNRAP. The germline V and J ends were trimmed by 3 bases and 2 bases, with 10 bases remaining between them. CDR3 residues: CASGFETGQETQYF. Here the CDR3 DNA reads TGTGCTAGTGGTTTCGAGACAGGACAAGAGACCCAGTACTTC.

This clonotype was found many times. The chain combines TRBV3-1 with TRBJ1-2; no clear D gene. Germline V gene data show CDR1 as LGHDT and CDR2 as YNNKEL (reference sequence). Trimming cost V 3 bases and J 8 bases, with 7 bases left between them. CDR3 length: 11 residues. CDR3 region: CASSHPGGYTF. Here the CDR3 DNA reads TGTGCCAGCAGCCATCCAGGCGGCTACACCTTC.

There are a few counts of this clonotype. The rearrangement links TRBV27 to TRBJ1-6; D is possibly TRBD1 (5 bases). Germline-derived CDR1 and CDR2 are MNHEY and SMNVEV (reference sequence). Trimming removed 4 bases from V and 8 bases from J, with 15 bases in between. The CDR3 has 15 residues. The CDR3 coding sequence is TGTGCCAGCAGTTCCATCCCGGGGCCACATTCACCCCTCCACTTT. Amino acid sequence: CASSSIPGPHSPLHF.

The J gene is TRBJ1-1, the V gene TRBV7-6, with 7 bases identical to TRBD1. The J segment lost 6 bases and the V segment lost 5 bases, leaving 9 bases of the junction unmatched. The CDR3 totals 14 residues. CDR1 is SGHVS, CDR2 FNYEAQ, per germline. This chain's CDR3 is CASSQEGQRPEAFF. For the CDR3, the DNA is TGTGCCAGCAGCCAAGAGGGACAGCGCCCTGAAGCTTTCTTT.

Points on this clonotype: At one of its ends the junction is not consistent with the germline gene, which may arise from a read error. The CDR3 sequence: CASSLTYLGQGPETQHF. The CDR3 region has the DNA TGTGCTAGCAGCCTCACTTACCTGGGACAGGGGCCCGAGACCCAGCATTTT. The chain couples TRBV7-6 to TRBJ1-5; 10 nucleotides line up with TRBD1. Per the germline V gene, CDR1 is SGHVS and CDR2 is FNYEAQ. The CDR3 is 17 amino acids.

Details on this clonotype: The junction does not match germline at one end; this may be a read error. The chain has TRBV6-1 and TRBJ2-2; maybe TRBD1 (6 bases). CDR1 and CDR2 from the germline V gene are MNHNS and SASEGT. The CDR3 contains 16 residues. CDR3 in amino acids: CASSHSTGPNTGELFF. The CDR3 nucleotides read TGCGCCAGCAGCCACTCTACAGGGCCGAACACCGGGGAGCTGTTTTTT.

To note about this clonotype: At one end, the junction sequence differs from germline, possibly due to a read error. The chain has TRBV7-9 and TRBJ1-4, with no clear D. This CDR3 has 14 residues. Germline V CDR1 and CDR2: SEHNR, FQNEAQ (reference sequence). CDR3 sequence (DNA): TGTGCCAGCAGCCCTTCAGGAGTTAATGGAAAACTGTTTTTT. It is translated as CASSPSGVNGKLFF.

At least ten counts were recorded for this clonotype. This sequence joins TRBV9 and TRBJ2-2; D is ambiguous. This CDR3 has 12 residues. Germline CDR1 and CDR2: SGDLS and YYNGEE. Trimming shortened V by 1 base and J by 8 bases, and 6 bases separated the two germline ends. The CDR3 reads CASSVYRGELFF. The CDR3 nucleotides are TGTGCCAGCAGCGTATACCGGGGGGAGCTGTTTTTT. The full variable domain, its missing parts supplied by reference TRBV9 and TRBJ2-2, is DSGVTQTPKHLITATGQRVTLRCSPRSGDLSVYWYQQSLDQGLQFLIQYYNGEERAKGNILERFSAQQFPDLHSELNLSSLELGDSALYFCASSVYRGELFFGEGSRLTVL.